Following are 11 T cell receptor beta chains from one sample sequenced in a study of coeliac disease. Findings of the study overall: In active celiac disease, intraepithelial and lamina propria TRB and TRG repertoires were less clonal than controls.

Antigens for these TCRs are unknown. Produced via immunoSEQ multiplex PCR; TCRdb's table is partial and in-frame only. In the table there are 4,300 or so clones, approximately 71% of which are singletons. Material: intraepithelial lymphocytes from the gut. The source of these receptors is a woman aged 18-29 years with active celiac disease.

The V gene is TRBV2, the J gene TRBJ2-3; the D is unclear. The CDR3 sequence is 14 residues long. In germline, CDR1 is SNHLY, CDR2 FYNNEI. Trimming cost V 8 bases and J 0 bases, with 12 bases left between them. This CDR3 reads CASFPPMSTDTQYF. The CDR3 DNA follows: TGTGCCAGCTTCCCGCCTATGAGCACAGATACGCAGTATTTT.

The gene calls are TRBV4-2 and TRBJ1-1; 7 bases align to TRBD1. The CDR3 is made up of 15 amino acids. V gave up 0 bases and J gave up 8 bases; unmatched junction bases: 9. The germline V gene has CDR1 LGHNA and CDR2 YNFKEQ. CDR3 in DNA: TGTGCCAGCAGCCAAGAGGAGGGGGCTCTTCAAGAAGCTTTCTTT. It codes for CASSQEEGALQEAFF.

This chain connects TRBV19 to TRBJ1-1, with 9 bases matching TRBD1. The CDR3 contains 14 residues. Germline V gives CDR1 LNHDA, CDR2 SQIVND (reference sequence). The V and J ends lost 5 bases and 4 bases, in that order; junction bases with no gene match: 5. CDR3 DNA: TGTGCCAGTAGTTTACAGGGGGCGCGCACTGAAGCTTTCTTT. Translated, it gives CASSLQGARTEAFF. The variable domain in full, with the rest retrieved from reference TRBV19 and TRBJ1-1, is DGGITQSPKYLFRKEGQNVTLSCEQNLNHDAMYWYRQDPGQGLRLIYYSQIVNDFQKGDIAEGYSVSREKKESFPLTVTSAQKNPTAFYLCASSLQGARTEAFFGQGTRLTVV.

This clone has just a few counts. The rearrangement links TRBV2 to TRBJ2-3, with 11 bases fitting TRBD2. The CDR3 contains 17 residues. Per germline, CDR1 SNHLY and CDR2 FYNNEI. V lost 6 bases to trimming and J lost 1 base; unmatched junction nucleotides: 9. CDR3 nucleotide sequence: TGTGCCAGCAGGGACACCGGGACTAGCGGCCGCACAGATACGCAGTATTTT. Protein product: CASRDTGTSGRTDTQYF.

The CDR3 loop reads CASSIGRQGGQPQHF. The CDR3 nucleotides are TGTGCCAGTAGTATAGGCAGACAGGGCGGTCAGCCCCAGCATTTT. This chain joins TRBV19 and TRBJ1-5, with 7 positions matching TRBD1. J gave up 6 bases and V 1 base, and 6 bases lay outside the gene matches. The CDR3 is made up of 15 amino acids. Germline-derived CDR1 and CDR2 are LNHDA and SQIVND (reference sequence).

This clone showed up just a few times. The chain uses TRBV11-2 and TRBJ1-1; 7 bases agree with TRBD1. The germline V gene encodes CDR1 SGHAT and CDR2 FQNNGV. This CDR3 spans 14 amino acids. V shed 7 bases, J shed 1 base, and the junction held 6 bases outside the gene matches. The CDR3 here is CASTYRGTNTEAFF. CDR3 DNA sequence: TGTGCCAGCACCTACAGGGGTACGAACACTGAAGCTTTCTTT.

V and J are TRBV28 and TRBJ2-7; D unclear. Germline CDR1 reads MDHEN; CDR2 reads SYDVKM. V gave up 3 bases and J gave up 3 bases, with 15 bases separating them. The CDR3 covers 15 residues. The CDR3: CASSFVRVAIYEQYF. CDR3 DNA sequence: TGTGCCAGCAGTTTTGTCAGAGTAGCCATCTACGAGCAGTACTTC. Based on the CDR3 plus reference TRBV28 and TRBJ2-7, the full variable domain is DVKVTQSSRYLVKRTGEKVFLECVQDMDHENMFWYRQDPGLGLRLIYFSYDVKMKEKGDIPEGYSVSREKKERFSLILESASTNQTSMYLCASSFVRVAIYEQYFGPGTRLTVT.

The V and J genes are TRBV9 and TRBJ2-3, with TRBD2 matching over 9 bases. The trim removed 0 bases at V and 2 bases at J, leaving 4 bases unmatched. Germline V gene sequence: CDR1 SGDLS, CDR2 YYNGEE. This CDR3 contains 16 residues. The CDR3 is CASSVGASGNTDTQYF. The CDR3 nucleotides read TGTGCCAGCAGCGTAGGGGCTAGCGGGAACACAGATACGCAGTATTTT. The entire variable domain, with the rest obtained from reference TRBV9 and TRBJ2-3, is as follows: DSGVTQTPKHLITATGQRVTLRCSPRSGDLSVYWYQQSLDQGLQFLIQYYNGEERAKGNILERFSAQQFPDLHSELNLSSLELGDSALYFCASSVGASGNTDTQYFGPGTRLTVL.

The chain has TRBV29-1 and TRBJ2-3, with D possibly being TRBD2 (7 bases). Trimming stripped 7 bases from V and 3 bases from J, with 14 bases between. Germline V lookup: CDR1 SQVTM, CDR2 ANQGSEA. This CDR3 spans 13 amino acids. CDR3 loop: CSGGGAGTDTQYF. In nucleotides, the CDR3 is TGCAGCGGTGGGGGGGCGGGTACAGATACGCAGTATTTT.

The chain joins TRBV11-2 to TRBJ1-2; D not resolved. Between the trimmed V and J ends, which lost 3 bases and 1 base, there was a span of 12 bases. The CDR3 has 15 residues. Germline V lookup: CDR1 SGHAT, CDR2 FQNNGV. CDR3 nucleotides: TGTGCCAGCAGCTTTACCGGAGGAGATAACTATGGCTACACCTTC. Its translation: CASSFTGGDNYGYTF.

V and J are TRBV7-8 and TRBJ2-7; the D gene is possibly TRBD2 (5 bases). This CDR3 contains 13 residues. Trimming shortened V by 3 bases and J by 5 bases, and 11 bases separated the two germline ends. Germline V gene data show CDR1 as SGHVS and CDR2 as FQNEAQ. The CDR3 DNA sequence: TGTGCCAGCAGCTTCTTGGAGGCCGACGAGCAGTACTTC. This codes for CASSFLEADEQYF. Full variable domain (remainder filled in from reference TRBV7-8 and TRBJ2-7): GAGVSQSPRYKVAKRGQDVALRCDPISGHVSLFWYQQALGQGPEFLTYFQNEAQLDKSGLPSDRFFAERPEGSVSTLKIQRTQQEDSAVYLCASSFLEADEQYFGPGTRLTVT.